Sequencing of this TCR beta chain was carried out in a study of blood T cell repertoires in COVID-19. Looking at the study overall: COVID-19 samples collected from the United States, Italy and Spain covered acute and convalescent phases. PBMCs, B-cell-depleted T cells, or T cells provided the cDNA or gDNA that made up the material.

Per germline, CDR1 MNHEY and CDR2 SVGAGI. The CDR3 is made up of 15 amino acids. The V and J ends lost 2 bases and 4 bases, in that order; junction bases with no gene match: 3. Per the original data handling: Estimation of nucleated cell counts relied on the amplification of reference gene primers. Clones were read by immunoSEQ multiplex PCR, and TCRdb kept only the in-frame ones, dropping some. The D gene and trimming were derived from the DNA, and the V and J assignments and clone size from that table. The sample shows 200,000 to 300,000 clones, approximately 83% of them seen only once. The sample comprised peripheral blood. This clonotype was obtained from a woman aged 25 to 39 who had recovered from COVID-19. This chain joins TRBV6-5 and TRBJ1-5; TRBD1 agrees at 9 bases. CDR3: CASSYRTGANQPQHF. As DNA, the CDR3 is TGTGCCAGCAGTTACCGGACAGGGGCGAATCAGCCCCAGCATTTT.